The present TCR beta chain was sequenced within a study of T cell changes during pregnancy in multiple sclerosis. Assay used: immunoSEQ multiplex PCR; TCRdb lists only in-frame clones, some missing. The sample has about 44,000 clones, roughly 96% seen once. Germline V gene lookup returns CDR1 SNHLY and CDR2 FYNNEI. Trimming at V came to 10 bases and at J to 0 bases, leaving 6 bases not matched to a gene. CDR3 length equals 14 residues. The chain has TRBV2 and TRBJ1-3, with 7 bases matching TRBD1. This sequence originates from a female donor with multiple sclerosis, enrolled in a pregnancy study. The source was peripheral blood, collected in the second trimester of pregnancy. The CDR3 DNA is TGTGCCACTACCGGGACAGACTCTGGAAACACCATATATTTT. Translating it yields CATTGTDSGNTIYF. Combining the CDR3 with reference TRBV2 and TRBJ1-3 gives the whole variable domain EPEVTQTPSHQVTQMGQEVILRCVPISNHLYFYWYRQILGQKVEFLVSFYNNEISEKSEIFDDQFSVERPDGSNFTLKIRSTKLEDSAMYFCATTGTDSGNTIYFGEGSWLTVV.